This T cell receptor (beta chain) was sequenced in a study of vaccination and CD4 T cells after COVID-19. Regarding treatment: approximately 9-day PBMC culture with coronavirus spike peptide pools or control peptides (ViraFEST assay). During the years 2011-2018, before the COVID-19 pandemic, the unexposed donor's CD4+ T cells were collected. Study outcomes and limitations: Reactive clonotype counts went from median around 20 after infection to 35 to 40 after vaccination, nonsignificantly.

Sequencing of the DNA from cultured CD4+ T cells was carried out with the Oncomine TCR Beta short-read assay. MiXCR was run by TCRdb on the PCR reads, yielding one entry per CDR3 protein. This table has just over 6,000 distinct CDR3 sequences, around half appearing once. A few counts support this clonotype. Antigen: not known. Sequencing used CD4+ T cells from blood, cultured in vitro. The source is a human donor in good health.

The CDR3 sequence: CASSFTGAVEQYF. DNA of the CDR3: TGTGCCAGCAGTTTTACAGGGGCCGTAGAGCAGTACTTC. The V and J genes are TRBV27 and TRBJ2-7; 7 positions agree with TRBD1. The V gene's germline CDR1 is MNHEY and CDR2 SMNVEV (reference sequence). Trimming at V came to 3 bases and at J to 7 bases, leaving 6 bases not matched to a gene. This CDR3 region has 13 residues.